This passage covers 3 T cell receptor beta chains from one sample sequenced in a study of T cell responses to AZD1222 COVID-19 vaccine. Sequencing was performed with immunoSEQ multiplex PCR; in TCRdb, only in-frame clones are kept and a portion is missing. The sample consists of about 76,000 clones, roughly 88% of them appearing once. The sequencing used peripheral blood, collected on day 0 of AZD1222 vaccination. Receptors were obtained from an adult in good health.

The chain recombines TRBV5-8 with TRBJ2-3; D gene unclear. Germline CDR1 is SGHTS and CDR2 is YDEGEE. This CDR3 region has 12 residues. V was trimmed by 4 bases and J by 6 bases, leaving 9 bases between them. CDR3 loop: CASSPRVDTQYF. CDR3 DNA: TGTGCCAGCAGCCCACGGGTGGATACGCAGTATTTT.

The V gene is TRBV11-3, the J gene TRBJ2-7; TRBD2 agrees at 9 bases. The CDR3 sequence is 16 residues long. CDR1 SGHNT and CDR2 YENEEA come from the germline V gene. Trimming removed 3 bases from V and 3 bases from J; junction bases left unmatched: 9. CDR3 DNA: TGTGCCAGCAGCTTCGGCGGGGCGGGAGGGAACTACGAGCAGTACTTC. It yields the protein CASSFGGAGGNYEQYF.

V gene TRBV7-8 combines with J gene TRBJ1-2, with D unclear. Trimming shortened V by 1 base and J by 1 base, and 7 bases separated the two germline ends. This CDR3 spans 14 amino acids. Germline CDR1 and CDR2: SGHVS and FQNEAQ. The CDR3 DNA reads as TGTGCCAGCAGCTTAGAAGTCAGTAACTATGGCTACACCTTC. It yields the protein CASSLEVSNYGYTF.